The T cell receptor (beta chain) described here comes from a study of T cell responses to AZD1222 COVID-19 vaccine. V was shortened by 1 base and J by 8 bases, with 15 bases between the two germline ends. The length of the CDR3 is 14 residues. Per the germline V gene, CDR1 is SGHTS and CDR2 is YDEGEE. Libraries were prepared by immunoSEQ multiplex PCR; TCRdb keeps only in-frame clonotypes and omits some of them. The table has more than 95,000 clones, 85% to 90% seen once. This receptor was identified in an adult in good health. This chain links TRBV5-8 with TRBJ1-2, with no clear D. This specimen was peripheral blood, taken on day 0 of AZD1222 vaccination. The chain's CDR3 is CASSLWNPATGYTF. The CDR3 region has the DNA TGTGCCAGCAGCTTGTGGAACCCCGCGACGGGCTACACCTTC.